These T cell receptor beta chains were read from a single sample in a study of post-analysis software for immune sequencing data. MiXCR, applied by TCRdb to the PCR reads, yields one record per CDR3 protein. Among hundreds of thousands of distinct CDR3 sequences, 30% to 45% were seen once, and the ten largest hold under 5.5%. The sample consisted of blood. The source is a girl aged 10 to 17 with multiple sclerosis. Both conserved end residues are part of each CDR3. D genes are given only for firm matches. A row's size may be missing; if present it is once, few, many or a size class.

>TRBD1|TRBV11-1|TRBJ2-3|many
CASSHGTGGAFPQYF
TGTGCCAGCAGCCACGGGACAGGGGGCGCTTTCCCGCAGTATTTT
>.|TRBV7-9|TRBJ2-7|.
CASSLRESIDEQYF
TGTGCCAGCAGCTTACGGGAATCCATCGACGAGCAGTACTTC
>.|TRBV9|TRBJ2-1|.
CASGPKDDEQFF
TGTGCCAGCGGCCCAAAGGACGATGAGCAGTTCTTC
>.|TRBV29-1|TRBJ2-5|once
CSVEPGRETQYF
TGCAGCGTTGAACCGGGGCGAGAGACCCAGTACTTC
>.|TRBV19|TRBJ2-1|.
CASSWLYSYNEQFF
TGTGCCAGTAGTTGGCTTTACTCCTACAATGAGCAGTTCTTC
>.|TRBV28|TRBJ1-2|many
CASHTGGLAYGYTF
TGTGCCAGCCACACCGGAGGACTTGCTTATGGCTACACCTTC
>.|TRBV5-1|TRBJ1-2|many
CASSPSEGLTNYGYTF
TGCGCCAGCAGCCCATCGGAAGGACTAACTAACTATGGCTACACCTTC
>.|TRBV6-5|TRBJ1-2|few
CASSSRTGYTF
TGTGCCAGCAGTTCTCGCACTGGCTACACCTTC
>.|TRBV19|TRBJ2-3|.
CASRTTDTQYF
TGTGCCAGTAGGACTACAGATACGCAGTATTTT
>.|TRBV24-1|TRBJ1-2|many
CATSDPDGVDGYTF
TGTGCCACCAGTGATCCGGACGGGGTAGATGGCTACACCTTC
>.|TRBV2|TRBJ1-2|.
CASSETPGDPWGYTF
TGTGCCAGCAGTGAAACGCCGGGGGACCCATGGGGCTACACCTTC
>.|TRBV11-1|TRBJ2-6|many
CASSPQKISGANVLTF
TGTGCCAGCAGCCCGCAGAAAATCTCTGGGGCCAACGTCCTGACTTTC
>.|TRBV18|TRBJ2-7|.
CASSTDVGSYEQYF
TGTGCCAGCTCGACGGACGTCGGCTCCTACGAGCAGTACTTC
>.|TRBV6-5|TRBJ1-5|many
CASSYNGVNQPQHF
TGTGCCAGCAGTTACAACGGAGTAAATCAGCCCCAGCATTTT
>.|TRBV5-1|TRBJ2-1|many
CASSLGGGGYNEQFF
TGCGCCAGCAGCCTAGGGGGGGGAGGCTACAATGAGCAGTTCTTC
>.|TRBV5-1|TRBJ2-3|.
CASSLAVGASTDTQYF
TGCGCCAGCAGCTTGGCCGTAGGTGCTAGCACAGATACGCAGTATTTT
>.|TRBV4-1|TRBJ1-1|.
CASSQDGGSVAEAFF
TGCGCCAGCAGCCAAGATGGGGGGTCGGTCGCTGAAGCTTTCTTT
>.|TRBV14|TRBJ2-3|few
CASSQAGGWTDTQYF
TGTGCCAGCAGCCAAGCCGGGGGTTGGACAGATACGCAGTATTTT
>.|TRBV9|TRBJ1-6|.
CASSVEGEDSLLHF
TGTGCCAGCAGCGTAGAGGGCGAAGATTCACTCCTCCACTTT
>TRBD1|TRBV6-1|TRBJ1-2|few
CASSRGTAHGYTF
TGTGCTAGCAGTAGAGGGACAGCTCATGGCTACACCTTC
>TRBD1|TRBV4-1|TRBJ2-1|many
CASSQEQGASYNEQFF
TGCGCCAGCAGCCAGGAACAGGGGGCTTCCTACAATGAGCAGTTCTTC
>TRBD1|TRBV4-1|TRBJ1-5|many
CASSQGQGPRQPQHF
TGCGCCAGCAGCCAAGGACAGGGGCCTCGGCAGCCCCAGCATTTT
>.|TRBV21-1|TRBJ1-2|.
CASLGQGCGYTF
TGTGCCAGCCTTGGACAGGGTTGCGGCTACACCTTC
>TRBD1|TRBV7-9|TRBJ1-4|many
CASSLEAWQGVDGATNEKLFF
TGTGCCAGCAGCTTAGAGGCATGGCAGGGGGTTGACGGAGCAACTAATGAAAAACTGTTTTTT
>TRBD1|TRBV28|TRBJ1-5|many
CASSQGAGPQHF
TGTGCCAGCAGTCAGGGGGCCGGGCCCCAGCATTTT
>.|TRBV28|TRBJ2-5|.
CASSWAQAGQGTQYF
TGTGCCAGCAGTTGGGCTCAAGCGGGACAAGGGACCCAGTACTTC
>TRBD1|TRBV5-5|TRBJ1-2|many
CASSLRRGPSYGYTF
TGTGCCAGCAGCTTACGCAGGGGGCCTAGCTATGGCTACACCTTC
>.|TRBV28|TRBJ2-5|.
CASWALGTQYF
TGTGCCAGCTGGGCTTTAGGGACCCAGTACTTC
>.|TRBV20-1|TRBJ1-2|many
CSAERRAGYTF
TGCAGTGCTGAGAGACGAGCTGGCTACACCTTC
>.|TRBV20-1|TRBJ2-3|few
CSAATTSTTQYF
TGCAGTGCCGCGACCACTAGTACTACGCAGTATTTT
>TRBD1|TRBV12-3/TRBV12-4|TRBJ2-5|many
CASSTRGRGIYETQYF
TGTGCCAGCAGTACCCGGGGCAGGGGGATTTATGAGACCCAGTACTTC
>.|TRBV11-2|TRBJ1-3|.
CASSLDRYSGNTIYF
TGTGCCAGCAGCTTAGATCGTTACTCTGGAAACACCATATATTTT
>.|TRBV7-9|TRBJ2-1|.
CASSLRIAGSEQFF
TGTGCCAGCAGCTTGAGAATCGCGGGCTCTGAGCAGTTCTTC
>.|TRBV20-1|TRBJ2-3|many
CSARGPLGDTQYF
TGCAGTGCTAGAGGACCCCTCGGAGATACGCAGTATTTT
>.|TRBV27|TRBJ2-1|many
CASSLRSDEQFF
TGTGCCAGCAGTTTACGTAGTGATGAGCAGTTCTTC
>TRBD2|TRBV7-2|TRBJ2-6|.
CASTWTSAISGANVLTF
TGTGCCAGCACCTGGACTAGCGCCATTTCTGGGGCCAACGTCCTGACTTTC
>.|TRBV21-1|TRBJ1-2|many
CASSKGTGGRVYGYTF
TGTGCCAGCAGCAAAGGCACAGGGGGTCGTGTCTATGGCTACACCTTC
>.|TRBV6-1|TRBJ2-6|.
CASSRGLQGGGTGANVLTF
TGTGCCAGCAGTCGGGGGCTTCAGGGGGGAGGGACTGGGGCCAACGTCCTGACTTTC
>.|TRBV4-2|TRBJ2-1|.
CASSHLRSSYNEQFF
TGTGCCAGCAGCCATTTAAGGAGCTCCTACAATGAGCAGTTCTTC
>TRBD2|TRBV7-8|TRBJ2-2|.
CASSLVASGIRSGELFF
TGTGCCAGCAGCTTAGTGGCTAGCGGGATTCGTTCCGGGGAGCTGTTTTTT
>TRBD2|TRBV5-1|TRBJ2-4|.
CASTLGGGCNEQYF
TGCGCCAGCACCTTGGGGGGGGGTTGCAATGAGCAGTACTTC
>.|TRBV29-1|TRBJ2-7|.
CSVERRQGPYEQYF
TGCAGCGTTGAAAGGAGGCAAGGACCCTACGAGCAGTACTTC